This T cell receptor beta chain was sequenced during a study of blood T cell repertoires in COVID-19. About the study: Acute-phase and convalescent COVID-19 samples originated in the United States, Italy and Spain.

This CDR3 is 17 amino acids long. The germline V gene encodes CDR1 MNHNS and CDR2 SASEGT. The trim removed 0 bases at V and 2 bases at J, leaving 9 bases unmatched. Produced via immunoSEQ multiplex PCR; TCRdb's table is partial and in-frame only. The sample carries some 120,000 clones, around 80% recorded once. Sequencing was done on a sample of peripheral blood. The clonotype was recovered from a man in his 70s with acute or convalescent COVID-19. The J gene is TRBJ2-7, the V gene TRBV6-1, with 8 bases matching TRBD1. DNA for the CDR3: TGTGCCAGCAGTGAAGCGTCGTTCGGGACAGGTACCTACGAGCAGTACTTC. Protein sequence: CASSEASFGTGTYEQYF.